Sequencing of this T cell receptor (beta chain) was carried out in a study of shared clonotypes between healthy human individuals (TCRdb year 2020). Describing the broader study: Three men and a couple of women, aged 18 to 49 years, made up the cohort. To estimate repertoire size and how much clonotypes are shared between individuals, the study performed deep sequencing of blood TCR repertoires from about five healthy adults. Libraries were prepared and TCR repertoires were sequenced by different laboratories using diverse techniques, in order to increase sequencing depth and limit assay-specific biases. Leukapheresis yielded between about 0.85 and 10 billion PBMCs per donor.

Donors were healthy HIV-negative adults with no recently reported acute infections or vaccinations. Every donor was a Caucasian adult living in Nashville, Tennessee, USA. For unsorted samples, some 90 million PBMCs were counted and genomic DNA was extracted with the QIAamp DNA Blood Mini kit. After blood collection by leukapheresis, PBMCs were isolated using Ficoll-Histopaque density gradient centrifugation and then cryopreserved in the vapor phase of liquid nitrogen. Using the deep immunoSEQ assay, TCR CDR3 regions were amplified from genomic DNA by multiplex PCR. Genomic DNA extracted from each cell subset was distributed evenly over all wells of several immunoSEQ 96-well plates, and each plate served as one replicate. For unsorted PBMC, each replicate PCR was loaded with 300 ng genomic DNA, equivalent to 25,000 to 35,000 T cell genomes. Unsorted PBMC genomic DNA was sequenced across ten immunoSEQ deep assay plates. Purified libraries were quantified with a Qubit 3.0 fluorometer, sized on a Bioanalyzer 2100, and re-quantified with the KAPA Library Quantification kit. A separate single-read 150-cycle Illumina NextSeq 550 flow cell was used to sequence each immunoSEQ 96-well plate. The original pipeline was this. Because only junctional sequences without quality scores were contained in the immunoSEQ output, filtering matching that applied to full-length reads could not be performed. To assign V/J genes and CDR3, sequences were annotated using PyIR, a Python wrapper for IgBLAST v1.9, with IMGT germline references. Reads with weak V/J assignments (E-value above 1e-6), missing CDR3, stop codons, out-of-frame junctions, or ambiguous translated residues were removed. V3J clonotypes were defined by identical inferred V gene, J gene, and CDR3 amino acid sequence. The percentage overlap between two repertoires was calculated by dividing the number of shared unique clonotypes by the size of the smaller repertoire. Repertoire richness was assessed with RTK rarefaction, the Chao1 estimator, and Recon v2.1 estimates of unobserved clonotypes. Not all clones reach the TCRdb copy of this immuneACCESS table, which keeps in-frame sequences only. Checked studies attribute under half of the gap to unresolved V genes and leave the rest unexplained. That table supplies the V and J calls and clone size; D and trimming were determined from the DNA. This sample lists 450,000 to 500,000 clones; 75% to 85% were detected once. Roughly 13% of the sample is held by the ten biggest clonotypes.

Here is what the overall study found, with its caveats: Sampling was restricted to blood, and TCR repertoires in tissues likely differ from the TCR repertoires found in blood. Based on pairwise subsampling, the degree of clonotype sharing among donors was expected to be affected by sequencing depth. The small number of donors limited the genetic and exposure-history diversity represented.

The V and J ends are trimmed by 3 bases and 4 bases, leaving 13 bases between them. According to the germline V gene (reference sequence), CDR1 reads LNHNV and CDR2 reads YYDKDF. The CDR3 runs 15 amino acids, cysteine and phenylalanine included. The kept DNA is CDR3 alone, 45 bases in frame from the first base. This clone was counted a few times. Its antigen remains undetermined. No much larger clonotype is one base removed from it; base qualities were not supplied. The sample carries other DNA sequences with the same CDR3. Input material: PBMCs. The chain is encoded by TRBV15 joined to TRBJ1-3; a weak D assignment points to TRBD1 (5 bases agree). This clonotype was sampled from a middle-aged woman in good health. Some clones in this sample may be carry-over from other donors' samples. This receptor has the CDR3 CATSSDSGPGNTIYF. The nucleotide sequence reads TGTGCCACCAGCAGCGACTCAGGGCCAGGAAACACCATATATTTT.